This T cell receptor (beta chain) is drawn from a study of blood T cell repertoires in COVID-19. This CDR3 has 13 residues. V was cut by 7 bases and J by 0 bases, with 13 bases left in between. Germline assignment: CDR1 SQVTM and CDR2 ANQGSEA. The table came from immunoSEQ multiplex PCR; TCRdb's copy has only in-frame clones and leaves some out. The table has about 30,000 clones, 65% to 90% seen once. The TCR was taken from a man older than 75 with active COVID-19. The sample comprised peripheral blood. The V gene is TRBV29-1, the J gene TRBJ2-7; D is unclear. For the CDR3, the DNA is TGCAGCGCCGCCTCGGCAGGCTCCTACGAGCAGTACTTC. This codes for CSAASAGSYEQYF.